The 31 T cell receptor beta chains below all came from one sample that was sequenced in a study of T cells in Graves' hyperthyroidism and ophthalmopathy. Researchers took RNA transcripts and amplified the TCR beta CDR3 regions from them. The study used the HTBI primer set for a first-round RT-PCR of the TCR CDR3. In TCRdb, the multiplex PCR reads were re-called with MiXCR into one record per CDR3 protein. The repertoire includes hundreds of thousands of distinct CDR3 sequences, about 43% of them detected once, and roughly 8.2% sits in the top ten. The sample taken for sequencing was peripheral blood or thyroid tissue (not recorded which). Receptors were obtained from a woman between 18 and 29 years old with Graves' hyperthyroidism.

This clonotype was observed a few times. The V and J genes are TRBV7-9 and TRBJ2-2; D not resolved. V lost 5 bases and J 3 bases, leaving 13 bases between the germline ends. Germline V CDR1 and CDR2: SEHNR, FQNEAQ (reference sequence). The CDR3 totals 15 residues. The CDR3 nucleotides read TGTGCCAGCAGCCTACTCAACCGAGACACCGGGGAGCTGTTTTTT. Amino acid sequence: CASSLLNRDTGELFF. The variable domain in full, completed from reference TRBV7-9 and TRBJ2-2, reads DTGVSQNPRHKITKRGQNVTFRCDPISEHNRLYWYRQTLGQGPEFLTYFQNEAQLEKSRLLSDRFSAERPKGSFSTLEIQRTEQGDSAMYLCASSLLNRDTGELFFGEGSRLTVL.

Worth noting for this clonotype: The junction departs from the called germline gene at one end, perhaps through a read error. The chain joins TRBV7-9 to TRBJ1-5, with D unresolved. CDR1 and CDR2 (germline): SEHNR, FQNEAQ (reference sequence). CDR3 length: 12 residues. The CDR3 sequence is CASSSLNQPQRF. The CDR3 DNA reads as TGTGCCAGCAGCTCCCTCAATCAGCCCCAGCGTTTT.

The chain has TRBV19 and TRBJ1-4; D not certain. V gave up 3 bases and J gave up 0 bases, with 17 bases separating them. Germline lookup yields CDR1 LNHDA and CDR2 SQIVND (reference sequence). The CDR3 is made up of 18 amino acids. DNA for the CDR3: TGTGCCAGTAGTATTAGGGTCAGGTCGAAAGCAACTAATGAAAAACTGTTTTTT. This encodes CASSIRVRSKATNEKLFF. The variable domain in full, completed from reference TRBV19 and TRBJ1-4, reads DGGITQSPKYLFRKEGQNVTLSCEQNLNHDAMYWYRQDPGQGLRLIYYSQIVNDFQKGDIAEGYSVSREKKESFPLTVTSAQKNPTAFYLCASSIRVRSKATNEKLFFGSGTQLSVL.

This clonotype was detected many times. The chain combines TRBV7-9 with TRBJ1-4, with TRBD1 matching over 9 bases. CDR3 length: 14 amino acids. Looked up from germline, CDR1 is SEHNR and CDR2 is FQNEAQ (reference sequence). Trimming removed 5 bases from V and 6 bases from J; junction bases left unmatched: 4. As DNA, the CDR3 is TGTGCCAGCAGCCTAACAGGGGGCGATGAAAAACTGTTTTTT. Translation gives CASSLTGGDEKLFF. The variable domain in full, with the rest retrieved from reference TRBV7-9 and TRBJ1-4, is DTGVSQNPRHKITKRGQNVTFRCDPISEHNRLYWYRQTLGQGPEFLTYFQNEAQLEKSRLLSDRFSAERPKGSFSTLEIQRTEQGDSAMYLCASSLTGGDEKLFFGSGTQLSVL.

This clonotype came up many times. This CDR3 reads CASSYSPGEGTEAFF. The CDR3 DNA sequence: TGTGCCAGCAGTTACTCTCCAGGGGAGGGCACTGAAGCTTTCTTT. The J gene is TRBJ1-1, the V gene TRBV2, with a weak D call TRBD1 (6 bases). The V gene lost 5 bases and the J gene lost 4 bases, with 17 bases spanning the gap. This CDR3 comprises 15 residues. Germline V gene sequence: CDR1 SNHLY, CDR2 FYNNEI.

This clonotype has a single count. This chain connects TRBV7-1 to TRBJ2-2, with TRBD1 matching 7 bases. TRBV7-1 is designated an ORF whose function remains uncertain. This CDR3 is 15 amino acids long. J gave up 3 bases and V 3 bases, and 4 bases lay outside the gene matches. The CDR3 loop is CASSSRQGYTGELFF. Written as DNA, the CDR3 is TGTGCCAGCAGCTCCCGACAGGGCTACACCGGGGAGCTGTTTTTT.

The gene calls are TRBV15 and TRBJ1-4, with D possibly TRBD1 on 5 matching bases. V lost 0 bases to trimming and J lost 8 bases, with 16 bases between them. Germline CDR1 and CDR2: LNHNV and YYDKDF (reference sequence). This CDR3 contains 16 residues. The CDR3 coding sequence is TGTGCCACCAGCAGAGATCTGGTGGGGGTCGGGGAAAAACTGTTTTTT. Protein product: CATSRDLVGVGEKLFF. The whole variable domain, remainder taken from reference TRBV15 and TRBJ1-4, is DAMVIQNPRYQVTQFGKPVTLSCSQTLNHNVMYWYQQKSSQAPKLLFHYYDKDFNNEADTPDNFQSRRPNTSFCFLDIRSPGLGDTAMYLCATSRDLVGVGEKLFFGSGTQLSVL.

Regarding this clonotype: At one boundary the junction diverges from the germline segment, which might be a read error. The V and J genes are TRBV7-8 and TRBJ2-7; TRBD2 matches at 9 bases. This CDR3 is built from 17 residues. Germline CDR1 and CDR2: SGHVS and FQNEAQ. In DNA, the CDR3 is TGTGCCTGCAGCTTATTGGCTAGCGGGGCGGGCTCCTACGAGCAGTACTTC. It yields the protein CACSLLASGAGSYEQYF.

The chain joins TRBV29-1 to TRBJ2-7; possibly TRBD1 or TRBD2 for D (5 bases each). V lost 8 bases and J 5 bases, leaving 16 bases between the germline ends. The CDR3 consists of 12 residues. Germline V gene data show CDR1 as SQVTM and CDR2 as ANQGSEA. The CDR3 bases are TGCAGCCCCGGGGCGGGCTTCGACGAGCAGTACTTC. Its translation: CSPGAGFDEQYF.

This clonotype was counted only a few times. For the CDR3, the DNA is TGTGCCAGCAGCCTCGTGCCGAGCGGGACCTCCTACGAGCAGTACTTC. Translated, it gives CASSLVPSGTSYEQYF. This chain connects TRBV7-9 to TRBJ2-7, with 7 nucleotides matching TRBD2. The CDR3 spans 16 residues. The germline V gene has CDR1 SEHNR and CDR2 FQNEAQ (reference sequence). V was pared by 5 bases and J by 0 bases, with 10 bases of the junction left unmatched.

This clonotype was seen ten or more times. The chain couples TRBV29-1 to TRBJ1-1, with TRBD1 matching over 11 bases. The J segment lost 3 bases and the V segment lost 6 bases, leaving 6 bases of the junction unmatched. The CDR3 sequence is 14 residues long. CDR1 is SQVTM, CDR2 ANQGSEA, per germline. In DNA, the CDR3 is TGCAGCGTCAACGGACAGGGGGCCTACACTGAAGCTTTCTTT. It encodes CSVNGQGAYTEAFF.

There are a few counts of this clonotype. The junction differs from germline at one of its ends, possibly a read error. V usage is TRBV12-3 or TRBV12-4 and J usage is TRBJ2-6; tentative D call: TRBD1 (5 bases). The CDR3 is made up of 8 amino acids. The CDR3 DNA sequence: TGTGCCAGCAGTCCCCAGGGTTTC. It codes for CASSPQGF.

Note on this clonotype: Germline is not matched at one junction end, which may reflect a read error. The chain employs TRBV29-1 and TRBJ2-7; no firm D call. This CDR3 is 13 amino acids long. The germline V gene has CDR1 SQVTM and CDR2 ANQGSEA. DNA of the CDR3: TGCGGCGTTGTAGCTGGAGTGTCCTACGAGCAGTACTTC. Translating it yields CGVVAGVSYEQYF.

V gene TRBV10-3 combines with J gene TRBJ1-1, with D perhaps matching TRBD1 (6 bases). CDR1 and CDR2 (germline): ENHRY, SYGVKD. With 10 bases removed from V and 4 bases from J, the gap between germline ends came to 16 bases. The CDR3 is 13 amino acids. CDR3 loop: CATVDLRGTEAFF. The CDR3 coding sequence is TGTGCCACCGTGGACCTCAGGGGCACTGAAGCTTTCTTT.

The chain recombines TRBV13 with TRBJ2-5, with D perhaps matching TRBD1 (5 bases). The V end lost 5 bases, the J end lost 0 bases, and 16 bases lay between the germline ends. CDR3 length equals 16 residues. Germline loops: CDR1 PRHDT, CDR2 FYEKMQ (reference sequence). CDR3 amino acids: CASSPFHRRHQETQYF. The CDR3 bases are TGTGCCAGCAGCCCCTTTCACAGGCGGCACCAAGAGACCCAGTACTTC.

This clonotype was seen only once. This chain links TRBV20-1 with TRBJ2-7; 9 bases line up with TRBD2. The CDR3 loop spans 16 amino acids. From germline, CDR1 is DFQATT and CDR2 SNEGSKA (reference sequence). After removal of 1 base from V and 2 bases from J, the junction contained 9 bases not matched to a gene. In nucleotides, the CDR3 is TGCAGTGCTAGAGGGCTAGCGGGACTCACTACCTACGAGCAGTACTTC. Its translation is CSARGLAGLTTYEQYF.

Comment on this clonotype: Just one base apart from a much larger clone, this may be a read error. This rearrangement joins TRBV29-1 to TRBJ2-5, with D possibly matching TRBD2 (7 bases). CDR3 length equals 12 residues. Per germline, CDR1 SQVTM and CDR2 ANQGSEA. The V end was cut by 7 bases, the J end by 3 bases, with 12 bases between. The CDR3 here is CSARGAKETQYF. The CDR3 nucleotides are TGCAGCGCCCGGGGGGCAAAAGAGACCCAGTACTTC.

This clonotype was detected ten times or more. The CDR3 loop is CASSQERPYYEQYF. The CDR3 DNA sequence: TGTGCCAGCAGCCAGGAAAGACCATATTACGAGCAGTACTTC. This sequence joins TRBV3-1 and TRBJ2-7, with D hard to call. V lost 3 bases and J lost 4, with 13 bases in between. Germline-derived CDR1 and CDR2 are LGHDT and YNNKEL (reference sequence). This CDR3 comprises 14 residues.

On this clonotype: An end of the junction differs from the germline gene, which may be a read error. V gene TRBV2 combines with J gene TRBJ1-2; 7 bases match TRBD1. Germline-derived CDR1 and CDR2 are SNHLY and FYNNEI. This CDR3 has 17 residues. The CDR3 loop is CASSEAGTAKAWYGYTF. The CDR3 bases are TGTGCCAGCAGCGAAGCCGGGACAGCGAAAGCTTGGTATGGCTACACCTTC.

V and J are TRBV10-3 and TRBJ1-1; the match to TRBD1 covers 7 bases. Germline CDR1 ENHRY, CDR2 SYGVKD. The CDR3 has 15 residues. Trimming cost V 10 bases and J 0 bases; bases outside gene matches: 11. CDR3 sequence reads: CASTLTTGMNTEAFF. CDR3 DNA: TGTGCCAGCACCCTCACGACAGGGATGAACACTGAAGCTTTCTTT.

This clonotype occurred many times. The chain recombines TRBV15 with TRBJ1-1, with D tentatively TRBD1 (6 bases). Germline V gene data show CDR1 as LNHNV and CDR2 as YYDKDF (reference sequence). V dropped 1 base and J dropped 0 bases, with 15 bases sitting between them. This CDR3 region has 17 residues. The CDR3 protein is CATSRAVDRALNTEAFF. The CDR3 DNA follows: TGTGCCACCAGCAGAGCCGTGGACAGAGCATTGAACACTGAAGCTTTCTTT.

This clonotype was picked up many times. The genes are TRBV7-9 and TRBJ1-2; D remains ambiguous. Germline V CDR1 and CDR2: SEHNR, FQNEAQ (reference sequence). This CDR3 contains 11 residues. V was clipped by 4 bases and J by 10 bases, with 10 bases between them. As DNA, the CDR3 is TGTGCCAGCAGCTCCTCAAGAATCTACACCTTC. This encodes CASSSSRIYTF.

This clonotype was picked up many times. The J gene is TRBJ2-5, the V gene TRBV5-4; 8 positions agree with TRBD1. CDR1 and CDR2 from the germline V gene are SGHNT and YYREEE (reference sequence). The CDR3 has 14 residues. Trimming removed 4 bases from V and 5 bases from J; junction bases left unmatched: 7. CDR3 DNA: TGTGCCAGCAGCGCGGACAGGGAACGGGAGACCCAGTACTTC. Amino acids: CASSADRERETQYF.

This sequence joins TRBV7-2 and TRBJ2-7; D might be TRBD2 (6 bases). CDR3 length: 15 residues. V was clipped by 5 bases and J by 3 bases, with 17 bases between them. Germline CDR1 SGHTA, CDR2 FQGNSA. CDR3 sequence reads: CASSTSSAGIYEQYF. The CDR3 coding sequence is TGTGCCAGCAGCACATCCTCTGCGGGAATCTACGAGCAGTACTTC.

This chain connects TRBV19 to TRBJ1-2; D gene unclear. Germline loops: CDR1 LNHDA, CDR2 SQIVND (reference sequence). Deletions cut 8 bases from V and 4 bases from J, with 20 bases between. The CDR3 totals 15 residues. CDR3 sequence reads: CASAFQSEDIYGYTF. The CDR3 coding sequence is TGTGCCAGTGCCTTCCAGTCTGAAGATATCTATGGCTACACCTTC.

This clonotype was counted many times. The gene calls are TRBV7-3 and TRBJ2-7, with TRBD1 matching over 7 bases. There are 14 residues in the CDR3. Germline values: CDR1 SGHTA, CDR2 FQGTGA. Trimming took 5 bases from V and 2 from J; bases not matched to a gene: 6. CDR3 bases: TGTGCCAGCAGCCCCCGACAGGGAGCCTACGAGCAGTACTTC. Its protein is CASSPRQGAYEQYF.

This clonotype was observed a handful of times. The rearrangement links TRBV9 to TRBJ1-4; TRBD1 matches 8 bases. The CDR3 extends over 14 amino acids. Germline V CDR1 and CDR2: SGDLS, YYNGEE. Losses at the gene ends were 5 bases for V and 8 bases for J; bases not matched to a gene: 8. The CDR3 reads CASSRTGMGEKLFF. Here the CDR3 DNA reads TGTGCCAGCAGTAGGACAGGGATGGGAGAAAAACTGTTTTTT. Looking up the rest from reference TRBV9 and TRBJ1-4 gives the full variable domain: DSGVTQTPKHLITATGQRVTLRCSPRSGDLSVYWYQQSLDQGLQFLIQYYNGEERAKGNILERFSAQQFPDLHSELNLSSLELGDSALYFCASSRTGMGEKLFFGSGTQLSVL.

V and J are TRBV24-1 and TRBJ1-2; maybe TRBD1 (6 bases). This CDR3 contains 11 residues. Germline V gives CDR1 KGHDR, CDR2 SFDVKD. Trimming removed 11 bases at V and 11 bases at J, with 17 bases between. CDR3 DNA: TGTGCCAGCTCAAGGGGGACATCGTACACCTTC. Its translation is CASSRGTSYTF.

On this clonotype itself: A much larger clone differs by one base, so this may be a read error. The chain carries TRBV10-3 and TRBJ1-6, with D possibly being TRBD1 (5 bases). CDR3 length: 15 residues. Trimming shortened V by 8 bases and J by 9 bases, and 20 bases separated the two germline ends. CDR1 ENHRY and CDR2 SYGVKD come from the germline V gene. The CDR3 DNA follows: TGTGCCATCCGCGTGGTCCAGGGTGTCGGTTCACCCCTCCACTTT. It is translated as CAIRVVQGVGSPLHF.

The V call is TRBV2, the J call TRBJ2-7, with 7 positions matching TRBD1. The V gene's germline CDR1 is SNHLY and CDR2 FYNNEI. This CDR3 contains 11 residues. The junction had 3 bases not matched to a gene; V was cut back by 6 bases and J by 7 bases. In DNA, the CDR3 is TGTGCCAGCAGACCACAGGGGGAGCAGTACTTC. Protein sequence: CASRPQGEQYF.

This clonotype was recorded many times. This chain links TRBV10-3 with TRBJ1-6; a possible D gene is TRBD1 (5 bases). CDR1 and CDR2 from the germline V gene are ENHRY and SYGVKD. V lost 3 bases to trimming and J lost 7 bases, with 7 bases between them. This CDR3 region has 13 residues. Here the CDR3 DNA reads TGTGCCATCAGTGATCGACAGAATTCACCCCTCCACTTT. Protein product: CAISDRQNSPLHF.